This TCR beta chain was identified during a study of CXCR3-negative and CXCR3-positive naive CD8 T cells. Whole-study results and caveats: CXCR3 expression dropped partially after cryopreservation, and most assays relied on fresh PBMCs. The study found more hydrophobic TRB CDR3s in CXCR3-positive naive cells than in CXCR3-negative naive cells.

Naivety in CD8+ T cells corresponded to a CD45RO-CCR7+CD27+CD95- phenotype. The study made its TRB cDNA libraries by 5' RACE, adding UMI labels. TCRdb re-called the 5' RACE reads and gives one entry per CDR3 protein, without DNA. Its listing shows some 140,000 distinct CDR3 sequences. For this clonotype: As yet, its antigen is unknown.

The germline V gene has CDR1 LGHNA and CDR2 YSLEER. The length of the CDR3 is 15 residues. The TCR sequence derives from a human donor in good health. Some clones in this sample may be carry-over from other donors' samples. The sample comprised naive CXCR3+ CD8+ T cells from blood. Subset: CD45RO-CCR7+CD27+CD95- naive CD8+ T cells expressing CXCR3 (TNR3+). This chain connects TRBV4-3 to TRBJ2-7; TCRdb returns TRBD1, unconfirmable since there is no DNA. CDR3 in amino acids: CASSQGGQGSYEQYF.